This T cell receptor beta chain was captured in a study of sequential checkpoint blockade in melanoma. Study summary: First-line arms were nivolumab then ipilimumab, or the reverse, randomized 1:1. Maintenance nivolumab came after either treatment sequence.

Described treatment: randomized to nivolumab then ipilimumab (arm A) or the reverse (arm B). PBMC sorting kept live CD3+CD8+ cells without CD19 or CD56. J was trimmed by 4 bases and V by 4 bases; bases with no gene match: 8. This CDR3 has 16 residues. The germline gives CDR1 SEHNR, CDR2 FQNEAQ (reference sequence). Produced via immunoSEQ multiplex PCR; TCRdb's table is partial and in-frame only. The data hold 15,000 to 20,000 clones, with roughly 59% observed a single time. This specimen consisted of CD8+ T cells sorted from blood (inferred from file names), obtained from a patient given nivolumab and ipilimumab in sequence. The source of this sequence is a human donor with melanoma. The rearrangement joins TRBV7-9 to TRBJ1-1; 11 nucleotides align to TRBD1. This chain's CDR3 is CASSWPGTGGSTEAFF. Written as DNA, the CDR3 is TGTGCCAGCAGCTGGCCCGGGACAGGGGGTAGCACTGAAGCTTTCTTT.